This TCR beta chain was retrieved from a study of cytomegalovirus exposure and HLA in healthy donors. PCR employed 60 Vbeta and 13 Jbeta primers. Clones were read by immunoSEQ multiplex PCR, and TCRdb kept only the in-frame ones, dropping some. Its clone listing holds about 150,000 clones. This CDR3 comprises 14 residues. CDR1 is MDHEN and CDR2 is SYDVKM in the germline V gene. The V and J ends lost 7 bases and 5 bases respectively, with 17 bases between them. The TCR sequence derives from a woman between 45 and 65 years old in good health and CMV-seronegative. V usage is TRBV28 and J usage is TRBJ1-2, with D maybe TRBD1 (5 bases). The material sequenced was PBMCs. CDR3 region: CASNVAGTDYGYTF. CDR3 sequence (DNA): TGTGCCAGCAACGTGGCCGGGACTGATTATGGCTACACCTTC.